This T cell receptor (beta chain) originates from a study of cytomegalovirus exposure and HLA in healthy donors. Study-level points and caveats: It was in a later analysis that TCR association rates were seen to vary by HLA locus, highest for DRB1 and lowest for HLA-C. Earlier results showed most TCR beta V segments being productive about 87% or about 30% of the time.

PCR employed 60 Vbeta and 13 Jbeta primers. As handled by the study authors: In a later analysis, around 10 million of about 80 million unique beta chains occurred in at least two donors. The repertoire was sequenced with immunoSEQ multiplex PCR; TCRdb's copy has only in-frame clones and lacks some. V and J calls and clone size are given by that table; D and trimming were obtained from the DNA. The sample yields some 150,000 clones, about three quarters seen once. This CDR3 has 13 amino acids. V gave up 5 bases and J gave up 5 bases; unmatched junction bases: 4. Looked up from germline, CDR1 is MNHEY and CDR2 is SMNVEV (reference sequence). Notes on this clone: The antigen is undetermined.

V usage is TRBV27 and J usage is TRBJ2-3, with 7 bases aligning to TRBD1. This sequence was found in a woman younger than 45 in good health and CMV-seronegative. What was sequenced was PBMCs. The CDR3 is CASSLQGEDTQYF. CDR3 DNA sequence: TGTGCCAGCAGTCTTCAGGGGGAAGATACGCAGTATTTT.